This entry lists 26 T cell receptor beta chains sequenced from one sample in a study of T-cell reconstitution after alpha-beta-depleted transplantation in children. Molecular barcoding with unique molecular identifiers was used for the TCRbeta library. TCRdb itself ran the PCR reads through MiXCR, one entry per CDR3 protein. The table includes about 150,000 distinct CDR3 sequences, roughly 8.8% detected once. The sequencing used PBMCs, mostly from graft donor cells, collected 180 days after TCRalphabeta/CD19-depleted stem cell transplant. The receptors here all came from a female patient between 2 and 15 years old who had a stem cell transplant for congenital amegakaryocytic thrombocytopenia, so the T cells may come from the graft donor.

This clonotype was counted at least ten times. The chain joins TRBV6-5 to TRBJ2-5; D call uncertain. The CDR3 runs to 13 residues. Trimming left V 0 bases short and J 2 bases short, with 4 bases between. Per germline, CDR1 MNHEY and CDR2 SVGAGI. CDR3 amino acids: CASSYSGQETQYF. The DNA for the CDR3 is TGTGCCAGCAGTTACTCCGGGCAAGAGACCCAGTACTTC.

This clonotype was seen at least ten times. The J gene is TRBJ2-1, the V gene TRBV24-1; D unresolved. Germline V gives CDR1 KGHDR, CDR2 SFDVKD. V dropped 5 bases and J dropped 4 bases, with 14 bases sitting between them. The CDR3 covers 15 residues. The CDR3 DNA reads TGTGCCACCAGTGGGGCCCGGGCACCGTACAATGAGCAGTTCTTC. Protein: CATSGARAPYNEQFF.

J is TRBJ1-5 and V is TRBV10-3; D remains ambiguous. CDR1 and CDR2 from the germline V gene are ENHRY and SYGVKD. The CDR3 consists of 18 residues. Trimming removed 5 bases at V and 2 bases at J, with 22 bases between. DNA for the CDR3: TGTGCCATCAGTTTAGGCCGCCGGGGATCTAAGGGCAATCAGCCCCAGCATTTT. This encodes CAISLGRRGSKGNQPQHF.

This clonotype turned up a few times. The chain combines TRBV7-2 with TRBJ2-4, with D unresolved. The V and J ends lost 5 bases and 1 base respectively, with 15 bases between them. The CDR3 is made up of 16 amino acids. Germline-derived CDR1 and CDR2 are SGHTA and FQGNSA. The CDR3 nucleotides read TGTGCCAGCAGCACCGAATTACGAAGGGCCAAAAACATTCAGTACTTC. This gives the protein CASSTELRRAKNIQYF.

This clonotype was counted many times. V and J are TRBV12-3 or TRBV12-4 and TRBJ2-1; 8 nucleotides line up with TRBD1. The ends lost 7 bases at V and 2 bases at J; junction bases unmatched: 7. The CDR3 contains 15 residues. The CDR3, as DNA: TGTGCCAGCATCTGGACAGGGCGCCCCTACAATGAGCAGTTCTTC. Its translation: CASIWTGRPYNEQFF.

A single count supports this clonotype. The rearrangement uses TRBV12-3 or TRBV12-4 and TRBJ1-5, with D unresolved. The CDR3 sequence is 14 residues long. V was pared by 7 bases and J by 0 bases, with 10 bases between. The CDR3 coding sequence is TGTGCCAGCATCCAAGGGAATAGCAATCAGCCCCAGCATTTT. Its translation is CASIQGNSNQPQHF.

This clonotype was found a few times. This sequence joins TRBV7-2 and TRBJ2-1, with D tentatively TRBD2 (5 bases). The CDR3 length is 14 residues. V was pared by 5 bases and J by 8 bases, with 16 bases between. Germline values: CDR1 SGHTA, CDR2 FQGNSA. This CDR3 reads CASSQRLRVDEQFF. CDR3 DNA sequence: TGTGCCAGCAGCCAACGACTAAGGGTCGATGAGCAGTTCTTC.

This clonotype was detected ten times or more. The rearrangement joins TRBV5-4 to TRBJ2-2, with a tentative D call TRBD1 (5 bases). The germline gives CDR1 SGHNT, CDR2 YYREEE (reference sequence). This CDR3 comprises 16 residues. V gave up 2 bases and J gave up 0 bases, with 11 bases separating them. For the CDR3, the DNA is TGTGCCAGCAGCTTCAGGGTAGTCGCGAACACCGGGGAGCTGTTTTTT. Amino acids: CASSFRVVANTGELFF. Complete variable domain (other parts from reference TRBV5-4 and TRBJ2-2): ETGVTQSPTHLIKTRGQQVTLRCSSQSGHNTVSWYQQALGQGPQFIFQYYREEENGRGNFPPRFSGLQFPNYSSELNVNALELDDSALYLCASSFRVVANTGELFFGEGSRLTVL.

Ten or more counts support this clonotype. J is TRBJ1-1 and V is TRBV30; a possible D gene is TRBD1 (5 bases). CDR1 is GTSNPN, CDR2 SVGIG, per germline (reference sequence). With 0 bases removed from V and 2 bases from J, the gap between germline ends came to 10 bases. The CDR3 contains 14 residues. The CDR3 reads CAWSVVGTNTEAFF. The CDR3 DNA follows: TGTGCCTGGAGTGTCGTGGGGACCAACACTGAAGCTTTCTTT.

The chain carries TRBV4-2 and TRBJ2-3; D not resolved. The length of the CDR3 is 15 residues. The germline V gene has CDR1 LGHNA and CDR2 YNFKEQ. The ends were cut back, 0 bases at V and 3 bases at J, with 10 bases in the middle. DNA of the CDR3: TGTGCCAGCAGCCAAGAGTGGGCACCGACAGATACGCAGTATTTT. Protein sequence: CASSQEWAPTDTQYF.

Turning to this clonotype: Its ends do not fully match the called genes, so a read error is possible. The V call is TRBV10-3, the J call TRBJ2-3, with D unclear. Per the germline V gene, CDR1 is ENHRY and CDR2 is SYGVKD. The CDR3 runs to 15 residues. The CDR3 reads CSISESSAHADTQYF. The CDR3 DNA is TGTTCCATCAGTGAGAGCTCAGCACACGCAGATACGCAGTATTTT.

This clonotype was detected ten times or more. This chain uses TRBV20-1 with TRBJ2-7; possible D gene TRBD2, 7 bases. Germline CDR1 is DFQATT and CDR2 is SNEGSKA (reference sequence). This CDR3 contains 14 residues. Trimming shortened V by 3 bases and J by 2 bases, and 14 bases separated the two germline ends. The DNA for the CDR3 is TGCAGTGCTAGCGGGGGGCCCTTTGCCTACGAGCAGTACTTC. Protein product: CSASGGPFAYEQYF.

This clonotype was seen many times. The genes are TRBV5-1 and TRBJ2-5, with no clear D. The germline V gene encodes CDR1 SGHRS and CDR2 YFSETQ. Trimming left V 4 bases short and J 5 bases short, with 9 bases between. The CDR3 loop spans 12 amino acids. CDR3 sequence: CASSAMGETQYF. DNA for the CDR3: TGCGCCAGCAGCGCGATGGGGGAGACCCAGTACTTC.

This clonotype was seen only a few times. The chain combines TRBV20-1 with TRBJ2-1; D gene ambiguous. Trimming left V 0 bases short and J 4 bases short, with 13 bases between. The V gene's germline CDR1 is DFQATT and CDR2 SNEGSKA (reference sequence). There are 15 residues in the CDR3. The DNA of the CDR3 is TGCAGTGCTAGAGATTTGGGGAACCTTTACAATGAGCAGTTCTTC. This codes for CSARDLGNLYNEQFF.

This clonotype was counted at least ten times. V gene TRBV5-1 combines with J gene TRBJ1-2; 8 nucleotides match TRBD1. CDR3 length: 14 amino acids. Germline V gene lookup returns CDR1 SGHRS and CDR2 YFSETQ. Trimming at V came to 5 bases and at J to 8 bases, leaving 11 bases not matched to a gene. The CDR3 here is CASRRFGQGYGYTF. In nucleotides, the CDR3 is TGCGCCAGCAGACGTTTTGGACAGGGCTACGGCTACACCTTC.

A word on this clonotype: This may be a read error: a much more frequent sequence differs by one nucleotide. The chain has TRBV20-1 and TRBJ2-5; D remains ambiguous. V was clipped by 4 bases and J by 9 bases, with 15 bases between them. The length of the CDR3 is 12 residues. Germline loops: CDR1 DFQATT, CDR2 SNEGSKA (reference sequence). Here the CDR3 DNA reads TGCAGTGCTACAGAGATTGAAGGATCCCAGTACTTC. Amino acids: CSATEIEGSQYF.

V gene TRBV5-1 combines with J gene TRBJ1-5; D is unresolved. V lost 0 bases to trimming and J lost 3 bases, with 10 bases between them. Germline CDR1 SGHRS, CDR2 YFSETQ. The CDR3 extends over 15 amino acids. CDR3 in DNA: TGCGCCAGCAGCTTGGAGGTCCTGACCAATCAGCCCCAGCATTTT. Translated, it gives CASSLEVLTNQPQHF.

This clonotype was detected many times. V gene TRBV28 combines with J gene TRBJ2-6; D is ambiguous. V shed 6 bases and J shed 2 bases, with 11 bases lying between them. The CDR3 covers 15 residues. Germline assignment: CDR1 MDHEN and CDR2 SYDVKM. The CDR3 region is CASSRPQAGANVLTF. The CDR3 nucleotides are TGTGCCAGCAGCCGGCCTCAGGCTGGGGCCAACGTCCTGACTTTC. The full variable domain, in which reference TRBV28 and TRBJ2-6 provide the parts outside the CDR3, is DVKVTQSSRYLVKRTGEKVFLECVQDMDHENMFWYRQDPGLGLRLIYFSYDVKMKEKGDIPEGYSVSREKKERFSLILESASTNQTSMYLCASSRPQAGANVLTFGAGSRLTVL.

As for this clonotype: Just one base apart from a much larger clone, this may be a read error. The V gene is TRBV4-1, the J gene TRBJ2-1; the D gene is possibly TRBD2 (5 bases). V was shortened by 3 bases and J by 7 bases, with 10 bases between the two germline ends. Germline assignment: CDR1 MGHRA and CDR2 YSYEKL. The CDR3 length is 13 residues. The CDR3 is CASSQKLVNEQFF. The DNA of the CDR3 is TGCGCCAGCAGCCAGAAACTAGTGAATGAGCAGTTCTTC.

This clonotype is termed medium-sized (0.01 to 0.1%). The chain is built from TRBV20-1 and TRBJ2-1; maybe TRBD2 (6 bases). The CDR3 extends over 14 amino acids. Germline V gene lookup returns CDR1 DFQATT and CDR2 SNEGSKA (reference sequence). Trimming shortened V by 4 bases and J by 6 bases, and 16 bases separated the two germline ends. As DNA, the CDR3 is TGCAGTGCTACCTGGGACTCCCAGGTCAATGAGCAGTTCTTC. Its translation: CSATWDSQVNEQFF.

The chain joins TRBV9 to TRBJ2-1; D not resolved. Germline V gives CDR1 SGDLS, CDR2 YYNGEE. The CDR3 sequence is 14 residues long. V was pared by 2 bases and J by 5 bases, with 11 bases between. CDR3 amino acids: CASSVRSSNNEQFF. In DNA form, the CDR3 reads TGTGCCAGCAGCGTCCGGAGCTCAAACAATGAGCAGTTCTTC.

This clonotype was observed a few times. This chain uses TRBV28 with TRBJ2-3; D tentatively reads TRBD1 or TRBD2 (6 bases each). This CDR3 has 16 residues. V was shortened by 7 bases and J by 2 bases, with 19 bases between the two germline ends. Germline V gives CDR1 MDHEN, CDR2 SYDVKM. The DNA for the CDR3 is TGTGCCAGCATTCTCGCCGGGGGCAGCTACACAGATACGCAGTATTTT. Its protein is CASILAGGSYTDTQYF.

The chain has TRBV5-1 and TRBJ2-2; 8 positions agree with TRBD1. There are 15 residues in the CDR3. Per germline, CDR1 SGHRS and CDR2 YFSETQ. After removal of 2 bases from V and 4 bases from J, the junction contained 4 bases not matched to a gene. The CDR3, as DNA: TGCGCCAGCAGCTTAAGGACAGGGTTCACCGGGGAGCTGTTTTTT. Translating gives CASSLRTGFTGELFF. The full variable domain, with the rest looked up from reference TRBV5-1 and TRBJ2-2, is KAGVTQTPRYLIKTRGQQVTLSCSPISGHRSVSWYQQTPGQGLQFLFEYFSETQRNKGNFPGRFSGRQFSNSRSEMNVSTLELGDSALYLCASSLRTGFTGELFFGEGSRLTVL.

This sequence joins TRBV6-1 and TRBJ1-5; D not resolved. With 0 bases removed from V and 0 bases from J, the gap between germline ends came to 15 bases. Per germline, CDR1 MNHNS and CDR2 SASEGT. CDR3 size: 18 residues. The CDR3 region is CASSEAYQRFYSNQPQHF. CDR3 sequence (DNA): TGTGCCAGCAGTGAAGCCTACCAGAGATTCTATAGCAATCAGCCCCAGCATTTT.

V gene TRBV10-3 combines with J gene TRBJ2-7, with no clear D. V lost 10 bases and J 3 bases, leaving 22 bases between the germline ends. Germline V gene sequence: CDR1 ENHRY, CDR2 SYGVKD. This CDR3 contains 15 residues. The CDR3 sequence: CATHTANTKGYEQYF. In DNA form, the CDR3 reads TGTGCCACCCATACGGCCAACACGAAAGGCTACGAGCAGTACTTC.

This chain joins TRBV11-2 and TRBJ2-2, with 10 bases aligning to TRBD1. There are 14 residues in the CDR3. V was clipped by 7 bases and J by 7 bases; unmatched bases: 6. Germline loops: CDR1 SGHAT, CDR2 FQNNGV. CDR3 DNA: TGTGCCAGCACCCGGGACAGGGGTAACGGGGAGCTGTTTTTT. It is translated as CASTRDRGNGELFF.